Listed here is a single TCR beta chain. Antigen unknown. With V trimmed by 0 bases and J by 3 bases, 3 bases remained unmatched. Germline V lookup: CDR1 SGDLS, CDR2 YYNGEE. The CDR3 is made up of 14 amino acids. TCRdb re-called the PCR reads with MiXCR, one entry per CDR3 protein. The sample includes over 550,000 distinct CDR3 sequences, less than 30% seen only once; the top ten take 0.7% to 0.95%. Each library that profiled naive CD8 cells came from roughly 20,000 to 1,000,000 sorted cells with 10%, 30% or 50% RNA. The sample belongs to a study of molecular identifiers for immune sequencing clone quantification. Regarding the study as a whole: Detection of one spiked Jurkat cell's TCR RNA reportedly worked in one million naive cells.

The specimen was naive CD8+ T cells from blood, with Jurkat cell RNA spiked in. Noted subset: FACS-sorted CD8+CD4-CCR7+CD45RA+ naive T cells. The chain carries TRBV9 and TRBJ2-7, with 7 bases lining up with TRBD1. This receptor was taken from a human donor in good health. Some libraries in this study had Jurkat cell RNA spiked in. The CDR3 coding sequence is TGTGCCAGCAGCGTAGCTTACAGGGGCTACGAGCAGTACTTC. This translates into CASSVAYRGYEQYF.